The present T cell receptor beta chain was sequenced within a study of T cell responses to AZD1222 COVID-19 vaccine. The study, taken as a whole, reports: Spike-specific TCR breadth and depth grew following two AZD1222 doses.

This CDR3 contains 16 residues. Germline V gene data show CDR1 as SGHDN and CDR2 as FVKESK. The trim removed 4 bases at V and 0 bases at J, leaving 6 bases unmatched. Clones were sequenced by immunoSEQ multiplex PCR, and TCRdb holds only the in-frame ones, with some missing. The sample comprises approximately 150,000 clones, roughly 88% of which are singletons, and approximately 5.9% rests with the top ten. Comments on this clone: Its cognate antigen is unknown.

The chain employs TRBV14 and TRBJ2-3, with TRBD2 matching over 8 bases. The source is an adult who received the AZD1222 COVID-19 vaccine. The sequenced sample was peripheral blood, obtained 28 days after the second AZD1222 dose. The CDR3: CASSPLAGGSTDTQYF. The CDR3 bases are TGTGCCAGCAGCCCACTGGCGGGAGGAAGCACAGATACGCAGTATTTT.